These 20 T cell receptor beta chains share one sample of origin, sequenced in a study of T-cell memory formation after mild COVID-19. Via MiXCR, TCRdb re-called the 5' RACE reads, giving one row per CDR3 protein. The data contain some 340,000 distinct CDR3 sequences, over 10% of them seen just once; the ten biggest clones take up 20% to 25%. Sequencing was done on a sample of PBMCs or a T cell subset sorted from them (not recorded which). The receptors were sampled from a man in his late teens or twenties who had mild COVID-19 (a few samples of this study predate the infection). Cell type and time point are not known.

This clonotype was observed a few times. The chain joins TRBV7-2 to TRBJ1-2; 10 nucleotides align to TRBD1. V lost 5 bases, J lost 8 bases, and 8 bases stayed unmatched. CDR3 length: 14 amino acids. Germline V lookup: CDR1 SGHTA, CDR2 FQGNSA. The CDR3 DNA reads TGTGCCAGCAGCGCCTGGACAGGGGGTGACGGCTACACCTTC. Its protein product is CASSAWTGGDGYTF.

This clonotype was counted only a few times. The chain joins TRBV18 to TRBJ2-7; TRBD1 is a possible D gene (6 bases). Deletions cut 6 bases from V and 0 bases from J, with 12 bases between. CDR3 length equals 14 residues. Per the germline V gene, CDR1 is KGHSH and CDR2 is LQKENI. CDR3 sequence: CASSPRDTSYEQYV. For the CDR3, the DNA is TGTGCCAGCTCCCCCAGGGACACCTCCTACGAGCAGTACGTC.

V is TRBV7-2 and J is TRBJ2-7; D is undetermined. The CDR3 extends over 13 amino acids. The germline CDR1 and CDR2 sequences are SGHTA and FQGNSA. Trimming pared 5 bases from V and 0 bases from J, leaving 8 bases between. The CDR3 here is CASSRQSSYEQYF. The CDR3 DNA is TGTGCCAGCAGCCGACAAAGCTCCTACGAGCAGTACTTC. The whole variable domain, filled in from reference TRBV7-2 and TRBJ2-7, reads GAGVSQSPSNKVTEKGKDVELRCDPISGHTALYWYRQSLGQGLEFLIYFQGNSAPDKSGLPSDRFSAERTGGSVSTLTIQRTQQEDSAVYLCASSRQSSYEQYFGPGTRLTVT.

This clonotype was found many times. This chain uses TRBV5-6 with TRBJ2-5; D is unresolved. This CDR3 has 14 residues. The ends were cut back, 2 bases at V and 5 bases at J, with 13 bases in the middle. CDR1 and CDR2 (germline): SGHDT, YYEEEE. The CDR3 DNA follows: TGTGCCAGCAGCTTTCGACGAGAGACGGAGACCCAGTACTTC. Protein sequence: CASSFRRETETQYF.

In its sample, this clonotype was seen a few times. The chain uses TRBV11-3 and TRBJ2-7; D is unclear. This CDR3 is 14 amino acids long. CDR1 and CDR2 from the germline V gene are SGHNT and YENEEA. V was cut by 5 bases and J by 8 bases, with 19 bases left in between. The CDR3 loop is CASSTPTGPPQQYF. The CDR3 DNA is TGTGCCAGCAGCACGCCGACTGGCCCCCCGCAGCAGTACTTC.

This rearrangement joins TRBV28 to TRBJ2-3; D tentatively reads TRBD1 or TRBD2 (5 bases each). This CDR3 contains 15 residues. Deletions cut 6 bases from V and 2 bases from J, with 15 bases between. Germline V gene lookup returns CDR1 MDHEN and CDR2 SYDVKM. For the CDR3, the DNA is TGTGCCAGCAGGGGGATGGGACGGTACACAGATACGCAGTATTTT. This codes for CASRGMGRYTDTQYF. The full variable domain, its missing parts supplied by reference TRBV28 and TRBJ2-3, is DVKVTQSSRYLVKRTGEKVFLECVQDMDHENMFWYRQDPGLGLRLIYFSYDVKMKEKGDIPEGYSVSREKKERFSLILESASTNQTSMYLCASRGMGRYTDTQYFGPGTRLTVL.

In DNA form, the CDR3 reads TGTGCCAGCAGCACCGGGACAGGTTACTATGGCTACACCTTC. It is translated as CASSTGTGYYGYTF. V and J are TRBV7-2 and TRBJ1-2; TRBD1 matches 8 bases. The CDR3 has 14 amino acids. V shed 5 bases, J shed 3 bases, and the junction held 5 bases outside the gene matches. The germline V gene has CDR1 SGHTA and CDR2 FQGNSA.

The genes are TRBV19 and TRBJ2-1; a possible D gene is TRBD1 (5 bases). Germline CDR1 and CDR2: LNHDA and SQIVND (reference sequence). V gave up 5 bases and J gave up 8 bases, with 13 bases separating them. CDR3 length: 13 residues. The CDR3 sequence is CASSSTPQDEQFF. Written as DNA, the CDR3 is TGTGCCAGTAGTTCCACTCCACAGGATGAGCAGTTCTTC.

The chain uses TRBV10-2 and TRBJ1-5; TRBD1 is a possible D gene (5 bases). Trimming took 3 bases from V and 6 from J, leaving 9 bases between them. The CDR3 runs 13 residues. Germline V gene lookup returns CDR1 WSHSY and CDR2 SAAADI. The CDR3 DNA follows: TGCGCCAGCAGTGAAGGGAGGGGTCAGCCCCAGCATTTT. Translated: CASSEGRGQPQHF.

The gene calls are TRBV10-3 and TRBJ2-2, with TRBD1 as a possible D gene (6 bases). Germline CDR1 ENHRY, CDR2 SYGVKD. The germline V and J ends were trimmed by 8 bases and 1 base, with 11 bases remaining between them. This CDR3 spans 14 amino acids. CDR3 DNA: TGTGCCATCCCTAAGGGGGTGAACACCGGGGAGCTGTTTTTT. It codes for CAIPKGVNTGELFF.

The V gene is TRBV29-1, the J gene TRBJ2-5; 8 bases line up with TRBD1. CDR3 size: 13 residues. The V segment lost 7 bases and the J segment 4 bases; nucleotides outside the gene matches: 8. Germline CDR1 reads SQVTM; CDR2 reads ANQGSEA. The CDR3 spells CSGARGLGETQYF. The DNA of the CDR3 is TGCAGCGGCGCCAGGGGGCTCGGAGAGACCCAGTACTTC.

This clonotype came up a few times. This chain connects TRBV7-3 to TRBJ2-3; D could derive from TRBD1 or TRBD2 (5 bases each). Trimming pared 6 bases from V and 9 bases from J, leaving 13 bases between. The CDR3 contains 12 residues. CDR1 and CDR2 (germline): SGHTA, FQGTGA. The CDR3 spells CASSRGGGTQYF. CDR3 sequence (DNA): TGTGCCAGCAGTCGTGGTGGGGGAACGCAGTATTTT.

There are many counts of this clonotype. This chain connects TRBV5-4 to TRBJ2-1; no definite D call. The CDR3 covers 13 residues. V was cut by 6 bases and J by 7 bases, with 14 bases left in between. The germline CDR1 and CDR2 sequences are SGHNT and YYREEE (reference sequence). The CDR3 loop reads CASKTPPGNEQFF. The CDR3, as DNA: TGTGCCAGCAAAACCCCCCCCGGGAATGAGCAGTTCTTC.

The chain carries TRBV3-1 and TRBJ2-7; 9 bases fit TRBD1. The CDR3 runs to 13 residues. Losses at the gene ends were 2 bases for V and 12 bases for J; bases not matched to a gene: 8. Germline lookup yields CDR1 LGHDT and CDR2 YNNKEL (reference sequence). CDR3 amino acids: CASSQQGTGSTYF. The CDR3 DNA sequence: TGTGCCAGCAGCCAACAGGGGACAGGGAGTACGTACTTC.

The table lists this clonotype with a few counts. The chain uses TRBV20-1 and TRBJ2-5; D may be TRBD1 (6 bases). The CDR3 covers 13 residues. The V and J ends lost 2 bases and 5 bases respectively, with 12 bases between them. From germline, CDR1 is DFQATT and CDR2 SNEGSKA (reference sequence). The CDR3 here is CSARNHRAETQYF. The CDR3 DNA sequence: TGCAGTGCTAGAAACCACAGGGCGGAGACCCAGTACTTC.

The rearrangement joins TRBV6-5 to TRBJ2-3; maybe TRBD1 (6 bases). Germline assignment: CDR1 MNHEY and CDR2 SVGAGI. Trimming stripped 8 bases from V and 6 bases from J, with 12 bases between. The CDR3 loop spans 12 amino acids. This CDR3 is CASLGAGDTQYF. Here the CDR3 DNA reads TGTGCCAGCCTGGGGGCCGGGGATACGCAGTATTTT.

The rearrangement joins TRBV5-1 to TRBJ2-1, with 10 bases lining up with TRBD2. The length of the CDR3 is 16 residues. V shed 0 bases and J 5 bases; nucleotides not matched to a gene: 5. Per the germline V gene, CDR1 is SGHRS and CDR2 is YFSETQ. The DNA of the CDR3 is TGCGCCAGCAGCTTGGAAACTAGCGGGGTAAACAATGAGCAGTTCTTC. This encodes CASSLETSGVNNEQFF. The full variable domain, with the rest looked up from reference TRBV5-1 and TRBJ2-1, is KAGVTQTPRYLIKTRGQQVTLSCSPISGHRSVSWYQQTPGQGLQFLFEYFSETQRNKGNFPGRFSGRQFSNSRSEMNVSTLELGDSALYLCASSLETSGVNNEQFFGPGTRLTVL.

The V call is TRBV5-5, the J call TRBJ1-1, with 10 bases fitting TRBD1. The CDR3 consists of 13 residues. J was trimmed by 10 bases and V by 4 bases; bases with no gene match: 7. Germline V gives CDR1 SGHKS, CDR2 YYEKEE (reference sequence). CDR3 nucleotides: TGTGCCAGCAGCACGGACAGGGGGACCGGAGCTTTCTTT. It yields the protein CASSTDRGTGAFF.

This clonotype was counted between two and nine times. The chain links TRBV5-1 to TRBJ1-1, with D unclear. Trimming shortened V by 0 bases and J by 6 bases, and 6 bases separated the two germline ends. This CDR3 is built from 12 residues. Looked up from germline, CDR1 is SGHRS and CDR2 is YFSETQ. This CDR3 is CASSLDEAEAFF. The DNA for the CDR3 is TGCGCCAGCAGCTTGGACGAAGCTGAAGCTTTCTTT.

A few counts support this clonotype. The genes are TRBV6-6 and TRBJ1-6, with D possibly matching TRBD1 (5 bases). There are 12 residues in the CDR3. Looked up from germline, CDR1 is MNHNY and CDR2 is SVGAGI (reference sequence). V lost 5 bases and J 10 bases, leaving 9 bases between the germline ends. The DNA for the CDR3 is TGTGCCAGCAGTACGGGGGAATCACCCCTCCACTTT. Protein product: CASSTGESPLHF.